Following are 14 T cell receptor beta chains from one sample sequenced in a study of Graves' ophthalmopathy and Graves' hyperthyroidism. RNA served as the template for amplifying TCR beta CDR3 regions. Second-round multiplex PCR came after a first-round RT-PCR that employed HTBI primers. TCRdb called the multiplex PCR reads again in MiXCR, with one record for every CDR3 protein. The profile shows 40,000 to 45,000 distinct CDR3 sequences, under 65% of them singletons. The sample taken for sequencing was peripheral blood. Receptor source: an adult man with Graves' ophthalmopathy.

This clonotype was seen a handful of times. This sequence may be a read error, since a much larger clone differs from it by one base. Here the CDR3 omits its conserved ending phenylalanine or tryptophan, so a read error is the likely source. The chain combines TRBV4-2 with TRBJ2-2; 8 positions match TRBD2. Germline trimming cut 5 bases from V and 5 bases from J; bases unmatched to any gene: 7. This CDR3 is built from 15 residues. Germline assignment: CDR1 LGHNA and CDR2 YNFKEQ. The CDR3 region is CASSAPGLETGELFS. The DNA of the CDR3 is TGTGCCAGCAGCGCCCCGGGACTAGAGACCGGGGAGCTGTTTTCT.

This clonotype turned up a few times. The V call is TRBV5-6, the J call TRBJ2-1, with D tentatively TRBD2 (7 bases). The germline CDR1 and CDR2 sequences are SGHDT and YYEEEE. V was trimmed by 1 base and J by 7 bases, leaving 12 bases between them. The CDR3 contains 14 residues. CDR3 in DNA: TGTGCCAGCAGCTTGCGAGGGGGGGATAATGAGCAGTTCTTC. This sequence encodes CASSLRGGDNEQFF.

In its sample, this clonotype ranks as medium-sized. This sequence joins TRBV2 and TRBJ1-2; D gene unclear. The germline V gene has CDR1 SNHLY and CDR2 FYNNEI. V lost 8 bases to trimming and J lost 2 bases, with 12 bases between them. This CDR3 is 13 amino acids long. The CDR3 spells CASGQYTNYGYTF. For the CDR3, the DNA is TGTGCCAGCGGGCAGTACACCAACTATGGCTACACCTTC.

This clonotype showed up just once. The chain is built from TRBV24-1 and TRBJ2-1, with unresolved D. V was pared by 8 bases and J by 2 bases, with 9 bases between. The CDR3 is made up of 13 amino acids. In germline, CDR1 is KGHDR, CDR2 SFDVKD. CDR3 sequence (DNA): TGTGCCACCATGGGCAGCGCCTACAATGAGCAGTTCTTC. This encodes CATMGSAYNEQFF.

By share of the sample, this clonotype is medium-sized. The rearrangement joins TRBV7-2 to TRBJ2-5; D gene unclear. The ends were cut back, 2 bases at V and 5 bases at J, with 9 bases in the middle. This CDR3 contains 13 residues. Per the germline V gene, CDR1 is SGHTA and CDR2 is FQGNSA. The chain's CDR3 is CASSLYRPETQYF. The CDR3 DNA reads TGTGCCAGCAGCTTATACCGGCCGGAGACCCAGTACTTC.

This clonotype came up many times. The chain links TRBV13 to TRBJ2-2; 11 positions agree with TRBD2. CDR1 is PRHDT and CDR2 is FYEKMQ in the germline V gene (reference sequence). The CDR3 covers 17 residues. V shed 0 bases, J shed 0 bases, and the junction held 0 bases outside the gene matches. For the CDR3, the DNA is TGTGCCAGCAGCTTAGGGACTAGCGGGGCGAACACCGGGGAGCTGTTTTTT. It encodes CASSLGTSGANTGELFF.

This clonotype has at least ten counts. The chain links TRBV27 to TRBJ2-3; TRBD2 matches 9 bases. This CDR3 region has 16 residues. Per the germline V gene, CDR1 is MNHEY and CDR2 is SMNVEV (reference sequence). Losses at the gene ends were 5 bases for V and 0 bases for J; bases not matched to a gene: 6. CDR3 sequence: CASSPIAGVSTDTQYF. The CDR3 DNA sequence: TGTGCCAGCAGTCCAATAGCGGGAGTGAGCACAGATACGCAGTATTTT.

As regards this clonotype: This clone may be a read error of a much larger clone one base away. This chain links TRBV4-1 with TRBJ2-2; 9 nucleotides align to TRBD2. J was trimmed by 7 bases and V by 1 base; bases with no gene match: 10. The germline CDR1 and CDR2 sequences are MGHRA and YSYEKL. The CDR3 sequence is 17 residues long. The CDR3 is CASSQGFAGGQGGELFF. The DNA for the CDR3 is TGCGCCAGCAGCCAAGGATTTGCGGGAGGGCAGGGCGGGGAGCTGTTTTTT.

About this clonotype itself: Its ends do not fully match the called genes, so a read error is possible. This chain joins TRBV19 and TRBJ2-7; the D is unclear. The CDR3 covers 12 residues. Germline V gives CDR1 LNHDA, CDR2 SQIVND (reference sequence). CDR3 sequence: CATLGTTYEQHF. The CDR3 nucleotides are TGTGCCACACTGGGAACTACCTACGAGCAGCACTTC.

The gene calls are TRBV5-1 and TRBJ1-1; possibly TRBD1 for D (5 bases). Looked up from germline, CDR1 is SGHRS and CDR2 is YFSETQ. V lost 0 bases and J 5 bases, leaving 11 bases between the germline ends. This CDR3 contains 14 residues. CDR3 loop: CASSLGQGGTEAFF. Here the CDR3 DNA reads TGCGCCAGCAGCTTGGGTCAGGGCGGGACTGAAGCTTTCTTT. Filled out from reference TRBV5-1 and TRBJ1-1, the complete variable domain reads KAGVTQTPRYLIKTRGQQVTLSCSPISGHRSVSWYQQTPGQGLQFLFEYFSETQRNKGNFPGRFSGRQFSNSRSEMNVSTLELGDSALYLCASSLGQGGTEAFFGQGTRLTVV.

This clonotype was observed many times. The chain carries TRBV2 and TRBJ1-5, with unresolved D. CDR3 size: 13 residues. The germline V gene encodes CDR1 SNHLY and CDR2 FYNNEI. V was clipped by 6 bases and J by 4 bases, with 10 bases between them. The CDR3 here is CASRPDGNQPQHF. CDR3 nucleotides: TGTGCCAGCAGACCGGACGGGAATCAGCCCCAGCATTTT.

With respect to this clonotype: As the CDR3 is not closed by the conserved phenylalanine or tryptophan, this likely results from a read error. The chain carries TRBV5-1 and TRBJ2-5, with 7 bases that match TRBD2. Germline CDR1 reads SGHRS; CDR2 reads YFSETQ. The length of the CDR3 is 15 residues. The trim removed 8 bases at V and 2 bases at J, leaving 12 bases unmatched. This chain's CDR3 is CASTTSVAKQETQYV. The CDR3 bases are TGCGCCAGTACCACTAGCGTGGCAAAACAAGAGACCCAGTACGTC.

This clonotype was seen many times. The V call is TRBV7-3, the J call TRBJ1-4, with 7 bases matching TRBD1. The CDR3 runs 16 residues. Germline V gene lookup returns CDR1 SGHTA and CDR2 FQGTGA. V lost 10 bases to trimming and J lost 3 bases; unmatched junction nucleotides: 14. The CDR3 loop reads CATSGGRGVANEKLFF. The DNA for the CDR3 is TGTGCCACCTCGGGCGGCAGGGGGGTTGCTAATGAAAAACTGTTTTTT.

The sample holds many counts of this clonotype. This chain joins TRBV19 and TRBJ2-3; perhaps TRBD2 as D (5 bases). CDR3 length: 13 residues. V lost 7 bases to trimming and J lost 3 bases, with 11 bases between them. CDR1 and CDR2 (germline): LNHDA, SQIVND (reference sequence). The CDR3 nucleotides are TGTGCCAGTAATCTTCGGGGAACAGATACGCAGTATTTT. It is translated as CASNLRGTDTQYF.